Listed below are T cell receptor beta chains from one sample, sequenced in a study of blood T cells in healthy people across ages. Each CDR3 protein is one row after TCRdb ran MiXCR on the 5' RACE reads. Among 380,000 or so distinct CDR3 sequences, about 49% were seen once, and the ten largest hold around 49%. Material for sequencing was blood. These receptor sequences come from a man in his fifties or sixties in good health. CDR3s leave out the opening cysteine and the closing phenylalanine or tryptophan. Each record gives: clone size, V gene, J gene, CDR3 protein. Expanded clones get a size class; other rows say once, few or many, or leave the size out.

clone_size: -; v_call: TRBV12-3/TRBV12-4; j_call: TRBJ1-5; cdr3_aa: ASSSRRGYSNQPQH
clone_size: -; v_call: TRBV11-1; j_call: TRBJ1-2; cdr3_aa: ASSLSGGSFFGYT
clone_size: -; v_call: TRBV5-1; j_call: -; cdr3_aa: ASSARGPVDEQY
clone_size: few; v_call: TRBV6-2/TRBV6-3; j_call: TRBJ1-2; cdr3_aa: ASSYPFGPARYYGYT
clone_size: many; v_call: TRBV24-1; j_call: TRBJ2-5; cdr3_aa: ATSEAYRDLETQY
clone_size: -; v_call: TRBV28; j_call: TRBJ2-3; cdr3_aa: ASRLVGDTQY
clone_size: few; v_call: TRBV5-6; j_call: TRBJ2-3; cdr3_aa: ASSWEGGTDTQY
clone_size: -; v_call: TRBV6-6; j_call: TRBJ2-5; cdr3_aa: ASRSTGGGRETQY
clone_size: -; v_call: TRBV3-1; j_call: TRBJ2-3; cdr3_aa: ASSKTLAGVSTDTQY
clone_size: -; v_call: TRBV7-2; j_call: TRBJ2-3; cdr3_aa: ASSLAGGQNTQY
clone_size: -; v_call: TRBV5-1; j_call: TRBJ2-1; cdr3_aa: ASSYQGLWGNEQF
clone_size: -; v_call: TRBV7-8; j_call: TRBJ2-1; cdr3_aa: ASSIPRGLNEQF
clone_size: -; v_call: TRBV20-1; j_call: TRBJ2-7; cdr3_aa: SASFDSYEQY
clone_size: -; v_call: TRBV10-3; j_call: TRBJ2-5; cdr3_aa: AISGQTNEQY
clone_size: few; v_call: TRBV7-2; j_call: TRBJ2-7; cdr3_aa: ASSYENRVSEQY
clone_size: -; v_call: TRBV7-6; j_call: TRBJ2-3; cdr3_aa: ASNQNRAGGTDTQY
clone_size: -; v_call: TRBV28; j_call: -; cdr3_aa: ASSQRTGRVSEQY
clone_size: -; v_call: TRBV7-2; j_call: TRBJ1-5; cdr3_aa: ASSYRGGNQPQH
clone_size: few; v_call: TRBV29-1; j_call: TRBJ2-7; cdr3_aa: SVLDRGRGSYEQY
clone_size: few; v_call: TRBV20-1; j_call: TRBJ2-3; cdr3_aa: SARDDTQY
clone_size: -; v_call: TRBV7-6; j_call: TRBJ2-5; cdr3_aa: ASSLTTGPMETQY
clone_size: -; v_call: TRBV20-1; j_call: TRBJ2-6; cdr3_aa: SARRESGANVLT
clone_size: -; v_call: TRBV3-1; j_call: TRBJ2-1; cdr3_aa: ASSRLAGALGYEQF
clone_size: -; v_call: TRBV5-1; j_call: TRBJ2-3; cdr3_aa: ASGASGGAADTQY
clone_size: -; v_call: TRBV6-2/TRBV6-3; j_call: TRBJ1-2; cdr3_aa: ASMDAPANYGYT
clone_size: -; v_call: TRBV12-3/TRBV12-4; j_call: TRBJ2-5; cdr3_aa: ASSRFVEETQY
clone_size: -; v_call: TRBV29-1; j_call: TRBJ1-4; cdr3_aa: SAGSPGQGVREKLF
clone_size: -; v_call: TRBV20-1; j_call: TRBJ1-1; cdr3_aa: SARGPDTEAF
clone_size: -; v_call: TRBV9; j_call: TRBJ1-1; cdr3_aa: ASSVSRSDTEAF
clone_size: -; v_call: TRBV28; j_call: TRBJ2-5; cdr3_aa: ASSSGTSGRWGIQY
clone_size: -; v_call: TRBV20-1; j_call: TRBJ2-3; cdr3_aa: SALRDNWPDTQY
clone_size: few; v_call: TRBV6-1; j_call: -; cdr3_aa: ASSAGGAKNIQY
clone_size: -; v_call: TRBV20-1; j_call: TRBJ2-2; cdr3_aa: SARLSGRNTGELF
clone_size: -; v_call: TRBV6-2/TRBV6-3; j_call: TRBJ2-7; cdr3_aa: ASRPGLYTYEQY
clone_size: once; v_call: TRBV20-1; j_call: TRBJ2-5; cdr3_aa: SATGDFNVQY
clone_size: -; v_call: TRBV2; j_call: TRBJ1-2; cdr3_aa: ASSELGAFYGYT
clone_size: -; v_call: TRBV12-3/TRBV12-4; j_call: -; cdr3_aa: ASSSTSGDYEQY
clone_size: few; v_call: TRBV20-1; j_call: TRBJ2-3; cdr3_aa: SVIRVGSTDTQY
clone_size: -; v_call: TRBV11-2; j_call: TRBJ2-7; cdr3_aa: ASSSRLSGRLNEQY
clone_size: -; v_call: TRBV29-1; j_call: TRBJ2-7; cdr3_aa: SVEAGSSYEQY
clone_size: many; v_call: TRBV12-3/TRBV12-4; j_call: TRBJ2-5; cdr3_aa: ASSVSGVETQY
clone_size: -; v_call: TRBV7-8; j_call: TRBJ2-3; cdr3_aa: ASSLTRGPRRDTQY
clone_size: many; v_call: TRBV5-1; j_call: TRBJ2-5; cdr3_aa: ASSPGPSERETQY
clone_size: -; v_call: TRBV20-1; j_call: TRBJ1-6; cdr3_aa: SARDPRGHSPLH
clone_size: -; v_call: TRBV5-1; j_call: -; cdr3_aa: ASSFTSVWETQY
clone_size: -; v_call: TRBV28; j_call: -; cdr3_aa: ASFPAGQAYEQY
clone_size: many; v_call: TRBV12-3/TRBV12-4; j_call: TRBJ2-5; cdr3_aa: ASTKPTGKEGETQY